The source of this TCR beta chain is a study of blood T cells in healthy people across ages. Together with a sample-barcoded 5' primer, a J-beta primer mix was included in a second PCR lasting about 6 to 11 cycles. TCRdb itself ran the 5' RACE reads through MiXCR, one entry per CDR3 protein. The data hold hundreds of thousands of distinct CDR3 sequences, with less than 25% observed a single time. This clonotype was counted a few times. Per the germline V gene, CDR1 is SGHTA and CDR2 is FQGNSA. Trimming at V came to 0 bases and at J to 1 base, leaving 8 bases not matched to a gene. The CDR3 is 19 residues long. The same data also contributed to another study, on T cells of mothers and their children.

The chain recombines TRBV7-2 with TRBJ2-6; 8 bases fit TRBD2. This receptor was obtained from a boy between 10 and 17 years old in good health. Sequencing used blood. The CDR3 spells CASSLAYGVAGSGANVLTF. As DNA, the CDR3 is TGTGCCAGCAGCTTAGCGTACGGGGTAGCGGGGTCTGGGGCCAACGTCCTGACTTTC.